The clone carrying this TCR beta chain was seen many times. Antigen specificity is unknown. This entry comes from a study of neurological immune-mediated disorders. The team produced cDNA through 5'RACE using 10-nucleotide random UMIs. One entry per CDR3 protein, called by TCRdb with MiXCR from the 5' RACE reads. This table holds some 61,000 distinct CDR3 sequences, approximately 4.1% found once. Unsorted libraries were derived from 2 million PBMCs stored at -80 C. This CDR3 is built from 13 residues. The V end was cut by 8 bases, the J end by 3 bases, with 10 bases between. Findings of the study overall: On phylogenetic grouping, the repertoires of 18 of 34 multiple sclerosis patients fell within one related-CDR3 cluster, constituting a possible signature.

What was sequenced was PBMCs. The sequence was collected from a man in his thirties or forties with multiple sclerosis. This chain connects TRBV12-3 or TRBV12-4 to TRBJ2-2; D is ambiguous. The CDR3: CASDGQDTGELFF. The CDR3 coding sequence is TGTGCCAGCGACGGGCAAGACACCGGGGAGCTGTTTTTT.